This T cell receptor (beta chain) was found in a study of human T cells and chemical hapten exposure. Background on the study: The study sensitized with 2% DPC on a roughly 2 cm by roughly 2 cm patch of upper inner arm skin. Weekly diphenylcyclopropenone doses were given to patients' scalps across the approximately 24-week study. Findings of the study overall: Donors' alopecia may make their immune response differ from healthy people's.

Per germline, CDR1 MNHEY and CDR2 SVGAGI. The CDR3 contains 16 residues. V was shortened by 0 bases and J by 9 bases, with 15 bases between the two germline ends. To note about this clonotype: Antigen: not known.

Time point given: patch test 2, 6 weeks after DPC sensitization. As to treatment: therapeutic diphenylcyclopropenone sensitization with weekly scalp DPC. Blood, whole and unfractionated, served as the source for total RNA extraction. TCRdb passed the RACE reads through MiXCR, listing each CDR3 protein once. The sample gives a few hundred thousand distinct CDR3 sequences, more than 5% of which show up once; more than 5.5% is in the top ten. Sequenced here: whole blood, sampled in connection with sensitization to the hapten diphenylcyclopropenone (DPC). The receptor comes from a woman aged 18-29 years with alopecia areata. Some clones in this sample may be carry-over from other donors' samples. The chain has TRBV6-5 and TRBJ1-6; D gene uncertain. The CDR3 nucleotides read TGTGCCAGCAGTTACTCCCCCCCGTACCAAGGTTCACCCCTCCACTTT. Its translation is CASSYSPPYQGSPLHF.